This T cell receptor (beta chain) emerged from a study of glioma-infiltrating T cells. At the level of the study: Glioblastomas were WHO grade IV, sampled at first diagnosis; low-grade were grade II.

Study-wide results and limits: A blood CDR3 motif signature was depleted in highly divergent patients.

Between the trimmed V and J ends, which lost 6 bases and 3 bases, there was a span of 12 bases. Germline CDR1 reads DFQATT; CDR2 reads SNEGSKA (reference sequence). This CDR3 is 13 amino acids long. TCR alpha and beta CDR3 regions were amplified from RNA using iRepertoire nested multiplex PCR. TCRdb processed the multiplex PCR reads anew with MiXCR; each CDR3 protein has one entry. The sample shows about 410,000 distinct CDR3 sequences, roughly two fifths of them seen only once. About this clonotype: Its antigen remains unknown.

This chain joins TRBV20-1 and TRBJ1-5; no reliable D call. The origin of this receptor is a human donor with low-grade glioma or glioblastoma, undergoing nonglioma brain surgery, or in good health (not recorded which). The source material was glioma tissue, nonneoplastic brain tissue, or PBMCs (not recorded which). The CDR3 reads CSAIGPANQPQHF. The CDR3 region has the DNA TGCAGTGCCATAGGCCCGGCCAATCAGCCCCAGCATTTT.